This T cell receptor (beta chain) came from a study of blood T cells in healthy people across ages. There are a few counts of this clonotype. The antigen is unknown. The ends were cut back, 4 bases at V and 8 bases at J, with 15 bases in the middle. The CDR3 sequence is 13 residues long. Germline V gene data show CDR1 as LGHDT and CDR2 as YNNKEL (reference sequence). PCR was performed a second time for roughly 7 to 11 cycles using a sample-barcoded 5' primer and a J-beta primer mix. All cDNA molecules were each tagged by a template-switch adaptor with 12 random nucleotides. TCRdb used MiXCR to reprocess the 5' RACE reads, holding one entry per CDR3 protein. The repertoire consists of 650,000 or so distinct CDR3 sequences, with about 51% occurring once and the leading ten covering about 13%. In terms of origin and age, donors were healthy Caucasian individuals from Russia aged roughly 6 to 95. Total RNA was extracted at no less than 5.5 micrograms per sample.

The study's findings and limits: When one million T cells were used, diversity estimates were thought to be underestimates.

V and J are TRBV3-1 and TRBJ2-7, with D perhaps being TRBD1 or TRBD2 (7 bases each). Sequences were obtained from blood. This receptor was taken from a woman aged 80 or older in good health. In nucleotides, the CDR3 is TGTGCCAGCAGCCCCTACAGGGGAGGGAAGCAGTACTTC. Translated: CASSPYRGGKQYF.